The 2 T cell receptor beta chains listed next were all sequenced from one sample in a study of T cell responses to AZD1222 COVID-19 vaccine. Clones were sequenced by immunoSEQ multiplex PCR, and TCRdb holds only the in-frame ones, with some missing. Here the sample spans approximately 140,000 clones, roughly 92% being singletons. Sample: peripheral blood, taken 28 days after the second AZD1222 dose. The receptors were gathered from an adult who received the AZD1222 COVID-19 vaccine.

The chain joins TRBV19 to TRBJ2-3, with a weak D call TRBD2 (7 bases). Germline lookup yields CDR1 LNHDA and CDR2 SQIVND (reference sequence). Trimming stripped 3 bases from V and 0 bases from J, with 16 bases between. CDR3 length: 17 amino acids. CDR3 DNA sequence: TGTGCCAGTAGTATTAACGGGGGGCCGCTAAGCACAGATACGCAGTATTTT. Its protein is CASSINGGPLSTDTQYF.

V usage is TRBV7-9 and J usage is TRBJ1-2; D is uncertain. V shed 4 bases and J shed 4 bases, with 10 bases lying between them. Germline CDR1 reads SEHNR; CDR2 reads FQNEAQ (reference sequence). The CDR3 spans 13 residues. The CDR3 coding sequence is TGTGCCAGCAGCTCCGACGGGCCCTATGGCTACACCTTC. Translating it yields CASSSDGPYGYTF.